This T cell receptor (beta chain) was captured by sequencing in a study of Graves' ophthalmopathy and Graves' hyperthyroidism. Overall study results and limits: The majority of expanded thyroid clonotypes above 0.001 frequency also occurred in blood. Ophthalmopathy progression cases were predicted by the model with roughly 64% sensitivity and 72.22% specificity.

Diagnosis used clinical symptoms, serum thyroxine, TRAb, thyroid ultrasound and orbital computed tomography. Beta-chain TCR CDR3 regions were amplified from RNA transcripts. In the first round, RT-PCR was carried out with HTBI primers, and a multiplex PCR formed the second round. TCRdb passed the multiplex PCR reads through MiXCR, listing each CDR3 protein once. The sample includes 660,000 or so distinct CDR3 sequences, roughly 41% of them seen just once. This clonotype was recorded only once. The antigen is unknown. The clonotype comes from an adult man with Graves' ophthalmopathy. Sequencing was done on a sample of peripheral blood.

CDR3 sequence: CASSCIGNTEAFF. CDR3 sequence (DNA): TGTGCCAGCAGCTGCATAGGAAACACTGAAGCTTTCTTT. The gene calls are TRBV7-2 and TRBJ1-1, with no clear D. Germline V CDR1 and CDR2: SGHTA, FQGNSA. The CDR3 runs to 13 residues. The germline V and J ends were trimmed by 4 bases and 2 bases, with 8 bases remaining between them.